The 3 T cell receptor beta chains reported below all come from one sample, sequenced in a study of blood T cell repertoires in COVID-19. Using immunoSEQ multiplex PCR, the repertoire was profiled, and TCRdb retains in-frame clones only, with some absent. This sample has roughly 250,000 clones, with around 81% found just once. The sequenced sample consisted of peripheral blood. The receptor source for this set is a person aged 70 to 85 with COVID-19, enrolled during active disease.

This clone turned up a few times. This chain links TRBV12-3 or TRBV12-4 with TRBJ2-1; the match to TRBD2 covers 9 bases. Germline trimming cut 7 bases from V and 4 bases from J; bases unmatched to any gene: 2. CDR3 size: 13 residues. In DNA, the CDR3 is TGTGCCAGCACAACTAGCGGGTACAATGAGCAGTTCTTC. Translation gives CASTTSGYNEQFF.

This chain links TRBV11-2 with TRBJ1-2; possible D gene TRBD1, 5 bases. Germline V lookup: CDR1 SGHAT, CDR2 FQNNGV. Trimming shortened V by 4 bases and J by 2 bases, and 11 bases separated the two germline ends. The CDR3 contains 14 residues. CDR3 region: CASSSAGGNYGYTF. CDR3 bases: TGTGCCAGCAGCTCCGCGGGGGGGAACTATGGCTACACCTTC.

The V gene is TRBV5-1, the J gene TRBJ2-7, with D unresolved. V lost 0 bases and J lost 2, with 6 bases in between. There are 13 residues in the CDR3. Per germline, CDR1 SGHRS and CDR2 YFSETQ. CDR3 in amino acids: CASSLVGPYEQYF. In DNA, the CDR3 is TGCGCCAGCAGCTTGGTGGGCCCCTACGAGCAGTACTTC.